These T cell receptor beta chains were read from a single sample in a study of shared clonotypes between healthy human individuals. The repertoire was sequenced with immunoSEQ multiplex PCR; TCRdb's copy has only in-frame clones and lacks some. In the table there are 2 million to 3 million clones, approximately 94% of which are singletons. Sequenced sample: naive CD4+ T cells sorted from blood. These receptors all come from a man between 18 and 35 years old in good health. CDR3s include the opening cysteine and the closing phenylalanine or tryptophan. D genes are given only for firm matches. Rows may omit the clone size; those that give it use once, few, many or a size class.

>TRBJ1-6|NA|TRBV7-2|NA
CASSLVRGQSPLHF
TGTGCCAGCAGCTTAGTCAGGGGCCAATCACCCCTCCACTTT
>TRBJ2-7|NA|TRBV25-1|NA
CASRWGRFPYEQYF
TGTGCCAGCAGGTGGGGTAGATTTCCCTACGAGCAGTACTTC
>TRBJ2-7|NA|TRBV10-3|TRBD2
CATTPTSGVGHEQYF
TGTGCCACTACGCCTACTAGCGGGGTTGGGCACGAGCAGTACTTC
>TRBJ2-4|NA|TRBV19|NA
CASSNPVGLNIQYF
TGTGCCAGTAGCAACCCGGTGGGGCTGAACATTCAGTACTTC
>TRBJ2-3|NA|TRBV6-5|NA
CASSYSTDRTDTQYF
TGTGCCAGCAGTTACTCGACGGATCGCACAGATACGCAGTATTTT
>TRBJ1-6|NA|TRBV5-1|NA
CASSVTYNSPLHF
TGCGCCAGCAGCGTTACCTATAATTCACCCCTCCACTTT
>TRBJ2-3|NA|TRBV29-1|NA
CSVGRAAGDTQYF
TGCAGCGTCGGCAGGGCCGCGGGAGATACGCAGTATTTT
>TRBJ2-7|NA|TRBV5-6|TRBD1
CASSLGQGGRSYEQYF
TGTGCCAGCAGCCTGGGACAGGGGGGTCGCTCCTACGAGCAGTACTTC
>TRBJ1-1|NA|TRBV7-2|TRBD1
CASSFSGTVNTEAFF
TGTGCCAGCAGCTTTTCCGGGACAGTGAACACTGAAGCTTTCTTT
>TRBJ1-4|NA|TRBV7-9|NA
CASRPQGNNEKLFF
TGTGCCAGCAGGCCACAGGGCAATAATGAAAAACTGTTTTTT
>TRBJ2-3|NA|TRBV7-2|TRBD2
CASRETSGRGDTQYF
TGTGCCAGTAGAGAGACTAGCGGGAGGGGAGATACGCAGTATTTT
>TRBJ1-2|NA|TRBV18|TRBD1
CASSPISGDSNYGYTF
TGTGCCAGCTCACCAATCAGTGGGGACAGTAACTATGGCTACACCTTC
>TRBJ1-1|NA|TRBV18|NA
CASSPRGRGLENTEAFF
TGTGCCAGCTCACCACGGGGCAGAGGTTTGGAGAACACTGAAGCTTTCTTT
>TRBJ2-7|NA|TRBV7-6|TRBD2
CASSSGTTYEQYF
TGTGCCAGCAGCTCCGGGACTACCTACGAGCAGTACTTC
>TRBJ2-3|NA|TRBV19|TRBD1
CASSRDSGGTDF
TGTGCCAGTAGTAGGGACTCAGGGGGCACGGATTTT
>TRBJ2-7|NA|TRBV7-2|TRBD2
CASSQAWGLGGYEQYF
TGTGCCAGCAGCCAAGCATGGGGACTAGGGGGTTACGAGCAGTACTTC
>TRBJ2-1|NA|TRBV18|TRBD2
CASSRKWTGKTSGDEQFF
TGTGCCAGCTCTCGCAAATGGACAGGGAAGACTAGCGGGGATGAGCAGTTCTTC
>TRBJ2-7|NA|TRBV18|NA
CASSPGTIRGEQYF
TGTGCCAGCTCACCGGGGACCATACGGGGCGAGCAGTACTTC
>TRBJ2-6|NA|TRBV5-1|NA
CASSLAGANVLTF
TGCGCCAGCAGCTTGGCCGGGGCCAACGTCCTGACTTTC
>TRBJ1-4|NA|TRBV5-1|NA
CASSLGQDNEKLFF
TGCGCCAGCAGCTTGGGACAGGATAATGAAAAACTGTTTTTT
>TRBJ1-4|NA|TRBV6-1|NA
CASSEYRGEGKLFF
TGTGCCAGCAGTGAATATAGGGGAGAGGGAAAACTGTTTTTT
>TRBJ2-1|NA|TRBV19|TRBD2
CASRGGRLIHNEQFF
TGTGCCAGTAGGGGGGGGAGACTGATTCACAATGAGCAGTTCTTC
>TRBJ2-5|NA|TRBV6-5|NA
CASSFLASEVETQYF
TGTGCCAGCAGTTTCCTAGCGTCAGAGGTGGAGACCCAGTACTTC
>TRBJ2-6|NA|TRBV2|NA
CASSEVDFHSGANVLTF
TGTGCCAGCAGTGAAGTGGACTTCCACTCTGGGGCCAACGTCCTGACTTTC
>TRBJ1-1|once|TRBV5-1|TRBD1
CASSLDRGNTEAFF
TGCGCCAGCAGCTTGGACAGGGGTAACACTGAAGCTTTCTTT
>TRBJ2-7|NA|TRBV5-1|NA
CASSFGTADSYEQYF
TGCGCCAGCAGCTTTGGGACCGCCGACTCCTACGAGCAGTACTTC
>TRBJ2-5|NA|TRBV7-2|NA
CASSQWRETQYF
TGTGCCAGCAGCCAGTGGCGAGAGACCCAGTACTTC
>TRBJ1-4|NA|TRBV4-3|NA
CASSPTGQTNEKLFF
TGCGCCAGCAGCCCTACAGGCCAAACTAATGAAAAACTGTTTTTT
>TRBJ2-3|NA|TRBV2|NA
CASSATGTDTQYF
TGTGCCAGCAGTGCCACGGGCACAGATACGCAGTATTTT
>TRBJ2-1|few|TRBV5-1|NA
CASHLAAEQFF
TGCGCCAGCCACTTAGCGGCCGAGCAGTTCTTC
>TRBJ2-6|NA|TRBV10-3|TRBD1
CAIYNPGTGPAGANVLTF
TGTGCCATCTACAACCCCGGGACAGGGCCCGCTGGGGCCAACGTCCTGACTTTC
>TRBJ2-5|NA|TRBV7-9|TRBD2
CASSPGTSGGKETQYF
TGTGCCAGCAGCCCTGGGACTAGCGGTGGGAAAGAGACCCAGTACTTC
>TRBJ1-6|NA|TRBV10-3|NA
CATRGGEESPLHF
TGTGCCACCCGGGGGGGCGAGGAATCACCCCTCCACTTT
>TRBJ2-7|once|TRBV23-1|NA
CASSQSGGDSNQYF
TGCGCCAGCAGTCAGTCAGGAGGGGACAGTAACCAGTACTTC
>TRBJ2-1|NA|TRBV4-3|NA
CASSQDKGSYNEQFF
TGCGCCAGCAGCCAAGATAAGGGGTCCTACAATGAGCAGTTCTTC